This T cell receptor (beta chain) was captured by sequencing in a study of blood T cell repertoires in COVID-19. Background on the study: Researchers got acute and convalescent COVID-19 samples from the United States, Italy and Spain. PBMCs, B-cell-depleted T cells, or T cells provided the cDNA or gDNA that made up the material.

Study processing details: Nucleated cell number was recorded as an estimate derived from reference gene primer amplification. Repertoires were generated with immunoSEQ multiplex PCR, while TCRdb's copy carries only in-frame clones and drops some. The V and J calls and clone size come from that table; D and trimming were worked out from the DNA. The sample yields about 130,000 clones, 85% seen once. Trimming at V came to 5 bases and at J to 5 bases, leaving 8 bases not matched to a gene. The CDR3 covers 16 residues. The V gene's germline CDR1 is MDHEN and CDR2 SYDVKM. V usage is TRBV28 and J usage is TRBJ2-1; 11 nucleotides match TRBD2. The source of this sequence is an older man with active or convalescent COVID-19. Input material: peripheral blood. The CDR3 nucleotides read TGTGCCAGCAGTGCTCGTAGCGGGGGGGTAAACAATGAGCAGTTCTTC. Its protein is CASSARSGGVNNEQFF. The full variable domain, completed using reference TRBV28 and TRBJ2-1, is DVKVTQSSRYLVKRTGEKVFLECVQDMDHENMFWYRQDPGLGLRLIYFSYDVKMKEKGDIPEGYSVSREKKERFSLILESASTNQTSMYLCASSARSGGVNNEQFFGPGTRLTVL.